This TCR beta chain was documented in a study of blood T cell repertoires in COVID-19. The junction had 1 base not matched to a gene; V was cut back by 7 bases and J by 0 bases. This CDR3 comprises 14 residues. Germline V lookup: CDR1 MNHEY, CDR2 SVGAGI. Source study methods: Estimation of nucleated cell counts was performed using reference gene primer amplification. Sequencing was performed with immunoSEQ multiplex PCR; in TCRdb, only in-frame clones are kept and a portion is missing. The V and J calls and clone size are taken from that table; D and trimming were inferred from the DNA. The profile shows nearly 40,000 clones, roughly 75% of them singletons.

The V call is TRBV6-5, the J call TRBJ2-7, with TRBD1 matching 12 bases. This sequence originates from a man older than 75 with active or convalescent COVID-19. Input material: peripheral blood. In nucleotides, the CDR3 is TGTGCCAGCAAGGGACAGGGGGCCTCCTACGAGCAGTACTTC. It yields the protein CASKGQGASYEQYF.